A selection of T cell receptor beta chains follows, all from one sample in a study of T cell responses to AZD1222 COVID-19 vaccine. Generated by immunoSEQ multiplex PCR, the TCRdb table keeps only in-frame clones and is missing some. This sample has under 200,000 clones, with 94% found just once. The sequencing used peripheral blood, collected on day 0 of AZD1222 vaccination. Receptors were obtained from an adult in good health. Both conserved end residues are part of each CDR3. D genes are given only for firm matches. Size is stated for part of the rows, as once, few or many counts, or as a class when the clone is expanded.

>14|NA|TRBV7-9|TRBJ1-2|TRBD1
CASSYTGGVNGYTF
TGTGCCAGCAGCTATACAGGGGGCGTCAATGGCTACACCTTC
>13|once|TRBV7-8|TRBJ1-1|NA
CASSLTGRTEAFF
TGTGCCAGCAGCTTAACAGGGAGAACTGAAGCTTTCTTT
>13|NA|TRBV7-7|TRBJ1-1|TRBD1
CASSSDRGERAFF
TGTGCCAGCAGCTCTGACAGGGGTGAGCGAGCTTTCTTT
>15|NA|TRBV28|TRBJ2-3|TRBD1
CASSSGQGHTDTQYF
TGTGCCAGCAGTTCGGGACAGGGCCACACAGATACGCAGTATTTT
>14|NA|TRBV5-1|TRBJ2-5|TRBD2
CASSRGREQETQYF
TGCGCCAGCAGCCGCGGGAGGGAGCAAGAGACCCAGTACTTC
>15|NA|TRBV4-2|TRBJ1-2|NA
CASSQEGQQFNGYTF
TGTGCCAGCAGCCAAGAGGGGCAACAGTTCAATGGCTACACCTTC
>14|NA|TRBV13|TRBJ2-7|TRBD2
CASSFAGGTYEQYF
TGTGCCAGCAGCTTTGCGGGGGGAACCTACGAGCAGTACTTC
>16|NA|TRBV7-6|TRBJ1-1|NA
CASSFNRPTMNTEAFF
TGTGCCAGCAGCTTCAACAGGCCCACTATGAACACTGAAGCTTTCTTT
>13|NA|TRBV9|TRBJ2-1|NA
CASSVSHRDEQFF
TGTGCCAGCAGCGTAAGCCACCGCGATGAGCAGTTCTTC
>15|NA|TRBV28|TRBJ1-5|NA
CASSGGGIGNQPQHF
TGTGCCAGCAGCGGAGGGGGAATCGGCAATCAGCCCCAGCATTTT
>13|NA|TRBV11-2|TRBJ2-1|NA
CASILTGFNEQFF
TGTGCCAGCATCCTTACTGGGTTCAATGAGCAGTTCTTC
>13|once|TRBV7-3|TRBJ2-6|NA
CASSLAGANVLTF
TGTGCCAGCAGCTTGGCTGGGGCCAACGTCCTGACTTTC
>14|NA|TRBV5-1|TRBJ1-1|TRBD1
CASSSQGATKEAFF
TGCGCCAGCAGTTCACAGGGGGCCACCAAAGAAGCTTTCTTT
>13|NA|TRBV3-1/TRBV3-2|TRBJ1-2|NA
CASSPTDYYGYTF
TGTGCCAGCAGCCCGACCGATTACTATGGCTACACCTTC
>16|NA|TRBV28|TRBJ1-4|TRBD1
CASSSGGQGVNEKLFF
TGTGCCAGCAGCTCCGGTGGACAGGGGGTAAACGAAAAACTGTTTTTT
>14|NA|TRBV2|TRBJ1-5|TRBD1
CASSGQGYNQPQHF
TGTGCCAGCAGTGGACAGGGCTACAATCAGCCCCAGCATTTT
>17|NA|TRBV5-4|TRBJ1-6|TRBD1
CASSLRGGSSYNSPLHF
TGTGCCAGCAGCTTGCGAGGGGGCAGCTCCTATAATTCACCCCTCCACTTT
>13|NA|TRBV18|TRBJ1-2|NA
CASSPPSGWGYTF
TGTGCCAGCTCACCACCGTCAGGGTGGGGCTACACCTTC
>13|NA|TRBV7-3|TRBJ2-1|NA
CASSSGLLFEQFF
TGTGCCAGCAGCTCTGGACTCTTGTTTGAGCAGTTCTTC
>15|NA|TRBV29-1|TRBJ2-7|NA
CSVEDPDGGSYEQYF
TGCAGCGTTGAAGATCCGGACGGCGGCTCCTACGAGCAGTACTTC
>14|NA|TRBV7-9|TRBJ2-7|TRBD2
CASSRSGRFDEQYF
TGTGCCAGCAGCCGTAGCGGGAGGTTCGACGAGCAGTACTTC
>16|NA|TRBV5-6|TRBJ2-2|NA
CASSLGETWNTGELFF
TGTGCCAGCAGCCTTGGCGAAACGTGGAACACCGGGGAGCTGTTTTTT
>18|NA|TRBV15|TRBJ2-6|TRBD1
CATSRGGTGEAGANVLTF
TGTGCCACCAGCAGAGGGGGGACAGGGGAGGCTGGGGCCAACGTCCTGACTTTC
>12|NA|TRBV3-1/TRBV3-2|TRBJ2-4|NA
CASSQDSKFLYF
TGTGCCAGCAGCCAAGATTCAAAGTTTTTGTACTTC
>13|NA|TRBV12-3/TRBV12-4|TRBJ1-5|NA
CASSPSNNQPQHF
TGTGCCAGCAGCCCATCCAACAATCAGCCCCAGCATTTT
>14|NA|TRBV6-5|TRBJ1-5|TRBD1
CASSQTGDVQPQHF
TGTGCCAGCAGCCAGACAGGGGACGTTCAGCCCCAGCATTTT
>18|NA|TRBV7-8|TRBJ1-5|NA
CASSLERGKKLGNQPQHF
TGTGCCAGCAGCCTCGAACGGGGGAAGAAACTAGGCAATCAGCCCCAGCATTTT
>12|NA|TRBV18|TRBJ2-5|NA
CASSQREETQYF
TGTGCCAGCTCACAAAGGGAGGAGACCCAGTACTTC
>13|NA|TRBV5-6|TRBJ1-5|NA
CASSLGEVQPQHF
TGTGCCAGCAGCTTGGGGGAGGTCCAGCCCCAGCATTTT
>15|NA|TRBV25-1|TRBJ1-1|NA
CASSEPLGQNTEAFF
TGTGCCAGCAGTGAACCCCTTGGACAAAACACTGAAGCTTTCTTT
>15|NA|TRBV18|TRBJ1-2|TRBD1
CASSRSQGALYGYTF
TGTGCCAGCTCACGGTCACAGGGGGCCCTCTATGGCTACACCTTC
>15|NA|TRBV19|TRBJ2-5|TRBD2
CASSIGRLAGETQYF
TGTGCCAGTAGTATAGGAAGACTAGCGGGAGAGACCCAGTACTTC
>13|NA|TRBV6-2/TRBV6-3|TRBJ1-1|NA
CASSLDQVNKAFF
TGTGCCAGCAGTTTGGACCAGGTCAACAAAGCTTTCTTT
>14|NA|TRBV4-2|TRBJ1-1|NA
CASSQNQKGTEAFF
TGTGCCAGCAGCCAGAATCAGAAGGGGACTGAAGCTTTCTTT
>15|NA|TRBV4-1|TRBJ2-7|NA
CASSQVLESSYEQYF
TGCGCCAGCAGCCAAGTGCTAGAGAGCTCCTACGAGCAGTACTTC
>13|NA|TRBV28|TRBJ1-1|NA
CASSGVLYTEAFF
TGTGCCAGCAGTGGAGTGCTATACACTGAAGCTTTCTTT
>12|NA|TRBV4-1|TRBJ2-1|NA
CASSQVRSEQFF
TGCGCCAGCAGCCAAGTAAGGAGTGAGCAGTTCTTC
>15|NA|TRBV5-4|TRBJ1-6|NA
CASSLDASYNSPLHF
TGTGCCAGCAGCTTGGACGCCTCCTATAATTCACCCCTCCACTTT
>15|NA|TRBV2|TRBJ1-1|NA
CASSEMGQPNTEAFF
TGTGCCAGCAGTGAAATGGGCCAGCCGAACACTGAAGCTTTCTTT
>11|NA|TRBV3-1/TRBV3-2|TRBJ1-2|NA
CASSQSLGYTF
TGTGCCAGCAGCCAAAGTCTTGGGTACACCTTC
>14|few|TRBV28|TRBJ1-2|NA
CASSFVSRSYGYTF
TGTGCCAGCAGTTTTGTCAGTCGGTCCTATGGCTACACCTTC